Sequencing of this T cell receptor (beta chain) was carried out in a study of control samples from healthy donors and cancer patients. The germline V gene has CDR1 SGHTS and CDR2 YDEGEE. With V trimmed by 3 bases and J by 5 bases, 7 bases remained unmatched. The CDR3 sequence is 14 residues long. TCRdb's table, derived via immunoSEQ multiplex PCR, lists solely in-frame clones and lacks some. The repertoire holds 100,000 to 150,000 clones, with approximately 90% as singletons. This TCR was recovered from a man younger than 35 in good health. The source material was blood. The rearrangement joins TRBV5-8 to TRBJ1-1; 7 bases agree with TRBD1. CDR3 in DNA: TGTGCCAGCAGCTCTCAACAGGGGTGGACTGAAGCTTTCTTT. Translated: CASSSQQGWTEAFF.